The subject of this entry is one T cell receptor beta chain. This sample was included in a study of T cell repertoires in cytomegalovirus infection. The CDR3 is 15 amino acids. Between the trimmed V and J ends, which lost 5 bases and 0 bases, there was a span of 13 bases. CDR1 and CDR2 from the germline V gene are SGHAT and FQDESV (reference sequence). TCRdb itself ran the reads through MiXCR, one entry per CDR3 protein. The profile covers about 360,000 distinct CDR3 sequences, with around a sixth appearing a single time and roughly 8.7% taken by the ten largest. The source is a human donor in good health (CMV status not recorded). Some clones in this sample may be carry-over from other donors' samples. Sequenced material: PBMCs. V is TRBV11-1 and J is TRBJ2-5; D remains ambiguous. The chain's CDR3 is CASSNRRRYQETQYF. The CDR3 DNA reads TGTGCCAGCAGCAACCGACGGAGATACCAAGAGACCCAGTACTTC.